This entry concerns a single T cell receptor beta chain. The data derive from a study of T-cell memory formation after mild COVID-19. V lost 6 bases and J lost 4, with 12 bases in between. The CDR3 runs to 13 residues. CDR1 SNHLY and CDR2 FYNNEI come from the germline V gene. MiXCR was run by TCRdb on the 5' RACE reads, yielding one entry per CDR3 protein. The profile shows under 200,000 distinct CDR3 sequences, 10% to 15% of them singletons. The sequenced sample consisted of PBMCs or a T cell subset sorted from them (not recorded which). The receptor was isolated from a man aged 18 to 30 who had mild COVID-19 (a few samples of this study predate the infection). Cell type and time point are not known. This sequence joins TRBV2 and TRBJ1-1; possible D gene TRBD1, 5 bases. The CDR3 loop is CASRTVLTTEAFF. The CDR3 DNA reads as TGTGCCAGCAGGACAGTTCTTACCACTGAAGCTTTCTTT.